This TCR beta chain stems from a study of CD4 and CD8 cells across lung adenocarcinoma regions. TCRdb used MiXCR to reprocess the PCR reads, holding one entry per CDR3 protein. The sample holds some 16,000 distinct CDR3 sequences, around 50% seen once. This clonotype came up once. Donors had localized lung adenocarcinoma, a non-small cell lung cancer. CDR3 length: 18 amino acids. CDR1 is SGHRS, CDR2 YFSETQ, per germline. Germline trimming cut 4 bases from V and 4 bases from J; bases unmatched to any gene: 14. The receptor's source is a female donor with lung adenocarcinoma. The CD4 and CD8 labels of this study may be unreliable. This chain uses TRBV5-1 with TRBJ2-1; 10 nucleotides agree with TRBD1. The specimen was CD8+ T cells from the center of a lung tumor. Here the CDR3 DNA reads TGCGCCAGCAGCCTCGGAGAGCCCGGGACAGGGGTTTACAATGAGCAGTTCTTC. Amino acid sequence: CASSLGEPGTGVYNEQFF.